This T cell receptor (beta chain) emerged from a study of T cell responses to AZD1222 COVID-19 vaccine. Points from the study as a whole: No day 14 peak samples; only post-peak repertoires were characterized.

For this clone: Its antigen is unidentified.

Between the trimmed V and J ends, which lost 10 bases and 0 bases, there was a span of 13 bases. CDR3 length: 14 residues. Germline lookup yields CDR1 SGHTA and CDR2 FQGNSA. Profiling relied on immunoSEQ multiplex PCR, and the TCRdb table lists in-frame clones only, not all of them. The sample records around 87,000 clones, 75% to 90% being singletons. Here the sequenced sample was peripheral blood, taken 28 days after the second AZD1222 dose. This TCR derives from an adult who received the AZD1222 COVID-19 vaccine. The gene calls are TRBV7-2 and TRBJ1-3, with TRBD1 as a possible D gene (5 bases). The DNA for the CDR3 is TGTGCCACACACAGGTTCTCCTCTGGAAACACCATATATTTT. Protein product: CATHRFSSGNTIYF.